The following is a TCR beta chain sequence with its context. Its antigen is not identified. A read error may produce the germline difference seen at one junction end. The data were obtained in a study of tumor-infiltrating lymphocytes in glioblastoma multiforme. General observations from the study: RNA-based TCR sequencing may distort clone frequencies, since cells carry unequal TCR transcript numbers.

Three nested ARM-PCR rounds with V-beta and C-beta primers built TCRB libraries. TCRdb re-called the multiplex PCR reads with MiXCR, one entry per CDR3 protein. The sample records about 9,600 distinct CDR3 sequences, 67% being singletons. The CDR3 contains 12 residues. Germline lookup yields CDR1 SQVTM and CDR2 ANQGSEA. The chain recombines TRBV29-1 with TRBJ1-2; D not resolved. Material for sequencing was brain tumor tissue. The clonotype was recovered from a male donor with glioblastoma. For the CDR3, the DNA is TGCAGCATTAGCGCGGACTCCTCGGGCTACATCTTC. Its protein is CSISADSSGYIF.